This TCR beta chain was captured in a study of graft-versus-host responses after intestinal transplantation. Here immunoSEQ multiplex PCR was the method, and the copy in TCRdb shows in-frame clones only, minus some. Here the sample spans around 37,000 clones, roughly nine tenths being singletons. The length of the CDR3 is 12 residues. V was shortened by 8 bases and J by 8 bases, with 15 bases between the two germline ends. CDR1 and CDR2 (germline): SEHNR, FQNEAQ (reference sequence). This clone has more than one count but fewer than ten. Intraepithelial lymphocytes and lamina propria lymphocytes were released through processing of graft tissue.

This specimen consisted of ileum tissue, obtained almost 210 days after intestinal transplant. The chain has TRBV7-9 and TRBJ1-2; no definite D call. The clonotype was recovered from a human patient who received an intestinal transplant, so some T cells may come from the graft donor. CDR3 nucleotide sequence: TGTGCCAGCCCTCTGGTCGATGGGGGCTACACCTTC. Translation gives CASPLVDGGYTF.